A selection of T cell receptor beta chains follows, all from one sample in a study of T cells after yellow fever vaccination. TCRdb passed the 5' RACE reads through MiXCR, listing each CDR3 protein once. The table shows 500,000 to 650,000 distinct CDR3 sequences, with 17% occurring only once. The starting material was PBMCs, obtained about 5 days after the first yellow fever vaccination. Receptor source: a man younger than 35 who received the YFV17D yellow fever vaccine. The CDR3 runs from the conserved cysteine through the conserved F or W. Fields, in order: CDR3 DNA, CDR3 protein, clone size, D gene, V gene, J gene. A D gene is named only where the DNA matches it firmly. Clone size appears in some rows only: once, few, many, or a class for an expanded clone.

CDR3 DNA: TGTGCCAGCAGCTTAGTGGCTAGCGGCTCCAAAGAGACCCAGTACTTC; CDR3 protein: CASSLVASGSKETQYF; clone size: many; D gene: TRBD2; V gene: TRBV7-2; J gene: TRBJ2-5
CDR3 DNA: TGTGCCAGTAGTATCAGGGGAGGTTTCAACAATGAGCAGTTCTTC; CDR3 protein: CASSIRGGFNNEQFF; clone size: NA; D gene: NA; V gene: TRBV19; J gene: TRBJ2-1
CDR3 DNA: TGTGCCAGCAGCCAAATGGGGACCGGGGAGCTGTTTTTT; CDR3 protein: CASSQMGTGELFF; clone size: few; D gene: NA; V gene: TRBV3-1; J gene: TRBJ2-2
CDR3 DNA: TGTGCCAGCAGCTTAAGGCAGGGGGTGGGCAATGAGCAGTTCTTC; CDR3 protein: CASSLRQGVGNEQFF; clone size: few; D gene: TRBD1; V gene: TRBV7-6; J gene: TRBJ2-1
CDR3 DNA: TGTGCCAGCAGCGTTAAACAGGGAGTCGGAGAAAAACTGTTTTTT; CDR3 protein: CASSVKQGVGEKLFF; clone size: few; D gene: NA; V gene: TRBV9; J gene: TRBJ1-4
CDR3 DNA: TGTGCCAGTAGTATGTTCGGGAACACCGGGGAGCTGTTTTTT; CDR3 protein: CASSMFGNTGELFF; clone size: NA; D gene: NA; V gene: TRBV19; J gene: TRBJ2-2
CDR3 DNA: TGCGCCAGCAGCTTGGCATGGGTGGGAAGACGCACAGATACGCAGTATTTT; CDR3 protein: CASSLAWVGRRTDTQYF; clone size: NA; D gene: NA; V gene: TRBV5-1; J gene: TRBJ2-3
CDR3 DNA: TGTGCCAGCACCAGTATATTGGCTATTCCCCTCCACTTT; CDR3 protein: CASTSILAIPLHF; clone size: few; D gene: NA; V gene: TRBV28; J gene: TRBJ1-6
CDR3 DNA: TGTGCCAGCAGCGGGACTAGCGGGGGGAGAGGGAGAAACATTCAGTACTTC; CDR3 protein: CASSGTSGGRGRNIQYF; clone size: few; D gene: TRBD2; V gene: TRBV9; J gene: TRBJ2-4
CDR3 DNA: TGCAGCGTTGAAGAGAGGGGGAGCTACGAGCAGTACTTC; CDR3 protein: CSVEERGSYEQYF; clone size: NA; D gene: NA; V gene: TRBV29-1; J gene: TRBJ2-7
CDR3 DNA: TGTGCCACCAGCAGAAGCAGGACAGGGTCCAATGAGCAGTTCTTC; CDR3 protein: CATSRSRTGSNEQFF; clone size: NA; D gene: TRBD1; V gene: TRBV15; J gene: TRBJ2-1
CDR3 DNA: TGTGCCAGCAGCGTAGATATCAGGGCAGGATCACCCCTCCACTTT; CDR3 protein: CASSVDIRAGSPLHF; clone size: NA; D gene: NA; V gene: TRBV9; J gene: TRBJ1-6
CDR3 DNA: TGTGCCAGCGCGCGGGGAGTCGCTAATGAAAAACTGTTTTTT; CDR3 protein: CASARGVANEKLFF; clone size: few; D gene: NA; V gene: TRBV27; J gene: TRBJ1-4
CDR3 DNA: TGTGCCAGCAGCTCCATGGACAGTTCACGGCAGTATTTT; CDR3 protein: CASSSMDSSRQYF; clone size: many; D gene: NA; V gene: TRBV7-2; J gene: TRBJ2-3
CDR3 DNA: TGCAGCTTCCAGGGGGGCTCGTGGGAGACCCAGTACTTC; CDR3 protein: CSFQGGSWETQYF; clone size: NA; D gene: NA; V gene: TRBV20-1; J gene: TRBJ2-5
CDR3 DNA: TGCAGCGTTGAAGATGGCGGGGGGCCCTACTATGGCTACACCTTC; CDR3 protein: CSVEDGGGPYYGYTF; clone size: NA; D gene: NA; V gene: TRBV29-1; J gene: TRBJ1-2
CDR3 DNA: TGTGCCAGCTCACCGGCTAGGACAGGGAGGCAATCGGACGGCCTCTATGGCTACACCTTC; CDR3 protein: CASSPARTGRQSDGLYGYTF; clone size: NA; D gene: TRBD1; V gene: TRBV18; J gene: TRBJ1-2
CDR3 DNA: TGTGCCAGCAGCACCAGAGGAGAGACCCAGTACTTC; CDR3 protein: CASSTRGETQYF; clone size: few; D gene: NA; V gene: TRBV7-8; J gene: TRBJ2-5
CDR3 DNA: TGCGCCAGCAGCAGGGACAGCCTCGCGAACACCGGGGAGCTGTTTTTT; CDR3 protein: CASSRDSLANTGELFF; clone size: few; D gene: TRBD1; V gene: TRBV5-1; J gene: TRBJ2-2
CDR3 DNA: TGTGCCAGCAGCTTGGGGACAGGGTCTGGGGCCAACGTCCTGACTTTC; CDR3 protein: CASSLGTGSGANVLTF; clone size: NA; D gene: TRBD1; V gene: TRBV5-4; J gene: TRBJ2-6
CDR3 DNA: TGCAGTGCTAGAGGTGGTACTGAATTGGGCACTGAAGCTTTCTTT; CDR3 protein: CSARGGTELGTEAFF; clone size: NA; D gene: NA; V gene: TRBV20-1; J gene: TRBJ1-1
CDR3 DNA: TGTGCCAGCAGCTTAAACAGGGGGGACACCGGGGAGCTGTTTTTT; CDR3 protein: CASSLNRGDTGELFF; clone size: NA; D gene: TRBD1; V gene: TRBV7-2; J gene: TRBJ2-2
CDR3 DNA: TGCAGCGTTGAAATAGGGCTCCCGGGGGGCGAGCAGTACTTC; CDR3 protein: CSVEIGLPGGEQYF; clone size: NA; D gene: TRBD2; V gene: TRBV29-1; J gene: TRBJ2-7
CDR3 DNA: TGTGCCAGCAGCTTAGCGCGCCAGGGGTACACCGGGGAGCTGTTTTTT; CDR3 protein: CASSLARQGYTGELFF; clone size: NA; D gene: NA; V gene: TRBV7-2; J gene: TRBJ2-2
CDR3 DNA: TGTGCCAGCTCGTCACAGGGGTTGCGAGCCAAAAACATTCAGTACTTC; CDR3 protein: CASSSQGLRAKNIQYF; clone size: NA; D gene: TRBD1; V gene: TRBV18; J gene: TRBJ2-4
CDR3 DNA: TGTGCCATCAGTGGCTCCCGTAAAGAAAAACTGTTTTTT; CDR3 protein: CAISGSRKEKLFF; clone size: NA; D gene: NA; V gene: TRBV10-3; J gene: TRBJ1-4
CDR3 DNA: TGTGCCAGCAGTTTAGTTTCCGGGAGCAACACTGAAGCTTTCTTT; CDR3 protein: CASSLVSGSNTEAFF; clone size: NA; D gene: NA; V gene: TRBV12-3/TRBV12-4; J gene: TRBJ1-1
CDR3 DNA: TGTGCCACCCGGGACAGCCCGGTCCAAGAGACCCAGTACTTC; CDR3 protein: CATRDSPVQETQYF; clone size: NA; D gene: TRBD1; V gene: TRBV24-1; J gene: TRBJ2-5
CDR3 DNA: TGTGCCAGCAGTCAGGGGGCTGGAAACACCATATATTTT; CDR3 protein: CASSQGAGNTIYF; clone size: NA; D gene: TRBD1; V gene: TRBV4-2; J gene: TRBJ1-3
CDR3 DNA: TGTGCCAGCAGTTACTCGGTCGAGCGGGGGGCCAGGAATACGCAGTATTTT; CDR3 protein: CASSYSVERGARNTQYF; clone size: few; D gene: TRBD2; V gene: TRBV6-5; J gene: TRBJ2-3
CDR3 DNA: TGCAGCGTTGGTTCCGACAGGGGGCTCGAGCAGTACTTC; CDR3 protein: CSVGSDRGLEQYF; clone size: NA; D gene: TRBD1; V gene: TRBV29-1; J gene: TRBJ2-7
CDR3 DNA: TGTGCCAGCTCACCGAGTGAACAGAGCGGCACTGAAGCTTTCTTT; CDR3 protein: CASSPSEQSGTEAFF; clone size: few; D gene: NA; V gene: TRBV18; J gene: TRBJ1-1
CDR3 DNA: TGCGCCAGCAGGGATCCGGCGGGGACACAAGAGACCCAGTACTTC; CDR3 protein: CASRDPAGTQETQYF; clone size: NA; D gene: NA; V gene: TRBV5-1; J gene: TRBJ2-5
CDR3 DNA: TGTGCCAGCAGCAACCCACAGGGGATCATACTCACAGATACGCAGTATTTT; CDR3 protein: CASSNPQGIILTDTQYF; clone size: few; D gene: TRBD1; V gene: TRBV7-9; J gene: TRBJ2-3
CDR3 DNA: TGTGCCAGCAGCCGGTCGGGGGGGCCCGTCGATACGCAGTATTTT; CDR3 protein: CASSRSGGPVDTQYF; clone size: few; D gene: TRBD2; V gene: TRBV7-3; J gene: TRBJ2-3
CDR3 DNA: TGTGCCAGCAGCATCCGTCTATCCGGACAGGGATTTGGAGACATTCAGTACTTC; CDR3 protein: CASSIRLSGQGFGDIQYF; clone size: NA; D gene: TRBD1; V gene: TRBV7-4; J gene: TRBJ2-4
CDR3 DNA: TGTGCCACCGGACAGGGGGCTAACACAGATACGCAGTATTTT; CDR3 protein: CATGQGANTDTQYF; clone size: NA; D gene: TRBD1; V gene: TRBV6-1; J gene: TRBJ2-3
CDR3 DNA: TGTGCCAGCAGTTACCAGATTGCAACTAATGAAAAACTGTTTTTT; CDR3 protein: CASSYQIATNEKLFF; clone size: NA; D gene: NA; V gene: TRBV6-5; J gene: TRBJ1-4
CDR3 DNA: TGTGCCACCAGCAGAGATGCGGCAGGCGATGAGCAGTACTTC; CDR3 protein: CATSRDAAGDEQYF; clone size: NA; D gene: NA; V gene: TRBV15; J gene: TRBJ2-7
CDR3 DNA: TGTGCCAGCAGGGTCGGTCCGGGACACAGTGACAATGAGCAGTTCTTC; CDR3 protein: CASRVGPGHSDNEQFF; clone size: NA; D gene: NA; V gene: TRBV2; J gene: TRBJ2-1
CDR3 DNA: TGTGCCAGCAGCTTAGATCCGGGTCGGCCCCAGCATTTT; CDR3 protein: CASSLDPGRPQHF; clone size: NA; D gene: NA; V gene: TRBV7-2; J gene: TRBJ1-5
CDR3 DNA: TGTGCCAGCAGCCGGGACAGAAGTCCTGCCTACGAGCAGTACTTC; CDR3 protein: CASSRDRSPAYEQYF; clone size: few; D gene: TRBD1; V gene: TRBV3-1; J gene: TRBJ2-7
CDR3 DNA: TGTGCCAGCAGCCGGGCCATTACAACGCCGCAGTATTTT; CDR3 protein: CASSRAITTPQYF; clone size: few; D gene: NA; V gene: TRBV7-2; J gene: TRBJ2-3
CDR3 DNA: TGTGCCAGCAGTTTTAGGCAGACCAGCTCCTATAATTCACCCCTCCACTTT; CDR3 protein: CASSFRQTSSYNSPLHF; clone size: NA; D gene: NA; V gene: TRBV28; J gene: TRBJ1-6
CDR3 DNA: TGCAGCGCCTGGGGCCACTCTGGAAACACCATATATTTT; CDR3 protein: CSAWGHSGNTIYF; clone size: few; D gene: NA; V gene: TRBV29-1; J gene: TRBJ1-3
CDR3 DNA: TGTGCCAGCAGTGCGTGGAGGGTGGGAGCCAAAAACATTCAGTACTTC; CDR3 protein: CASSAWRVGAKNIQYF; clone size: few; D gene: NA; V gene: TRBV27; J gene: TRBJ2-4
CDR3 DNA: TGTGCCAGCAGCCAAGACTTCGCGGGGGGGCCAGATACGCAGTATTTT; CDR3 protein: CASSQDFAGGPDTQYF; clone size: NA; D gene: TRBD2; V gene: TRBV3-1; J gene: TRBJ2-3
CDR3 DNA: TGCGCCAGCAGCCAAGATAGTCAGGGGAACCAGCCCCAGCATTTT; CDR3 protein: CASSQDSQGNQPQHF; clone size: many; D gene: NA; V gene: TRBV4-3; J gene: TRBJ1-5
CDR3 DNA: TGTGCCAGCAGCTTAGCTTCCGGGGACGGCTACACCTTC; CDR3 protein: CASSLASGDGYTF; clone size: many; D gene: NA; V gene: TRBV5-1; J gene: TRBJ1-2
CDR3 DNA: TGCGCCAGCAGCGGCCCGACAGGTTCCGGGGAGCTGTTTTTT; CDR3 protein: CASSGPTGSGELFF; clone size: NA; D gene: NA; V gene: TRBV5-1; J gene: TRBJ2-2